A selection of T cell receptor beta chains follows, all from one sample in a study of OX40 agonist ivuxolimab in advanced cancers. The method was immunoSEQ multiplex PCR; TCRdb's version includes in-frame clones alone and lacks a portion of them. The sample lists about 34,000 clones; roughly 80% were seen once. The sequenced sample was CD4+ or CD8+ T cells sorted from blood, obtained in a trial of the OX40 agonist ivuxolimab. The receptors here all came from an adult with an advanced solid tumor such as melanoma, head and neck, liver or kidney cancer. Both conserved end residues are part of each CDR3. D genes are given only for firm matches. Some rows have no size entry. The others give once, few or many, or a class for an expanded clone.

v_call	j_call	clone_size	d_call	cdr3_nt	cdr3_aa
TRBV7-2	TRBJ2-5	NA	TRBD2	TGTGCCAGCAGCTATACGCATAGCGGGAGGTCTGGTCTTGAGCAGTACTTC	CASSYTHSGRSGLEQYF
TRBV2	TRBJ2-5	NA	NA	TGTGCCAGCAGTCGCGACAGCCAAGAGACCCAGTACTTC	CASSRDSQETQYF
TRBV12-5	TRBJ2-3	NA	TRBD2	TGTGCTAGTGGTTTGGGGACTAGCGCGCAGTATTTT	CASGLGTSAQYF
TRBV28	TRBJ2-2	NA	NA	TGTGCCAGCAACGGACGCGGCGGAGGCGGGGAGCTGTTTTTT	CASNGRGGGGELFF
TRBV18	TRBJ2-7	NA	NA	TGTGCCAGCTCGCCAACGGACGTAGCCTACGAGCAGTACTTC	CASSPTDVAYEQYF
TRBV5-8	TRBJ1-4	NA	NA	TGTGCCAGCAGCTCGGGAGCCAGCAATGAAAAACTGTTTTTT	CASSSGASNEKLFF
TRBV29-1	TRBJ2-2	NA	TRBD1	TGCAGCGTTCCGGACAGGTCCCGCACCGGGGAGCTGTTTTTT	CSVPDRSRTGELFF
TRBV6-6	TRBJ1-1	NA	NA	TGTGCCAGCAGTTACTCCGAAAGGAACACTGAAGCTTTCTTT	CASSYSERNTEAFF
TRBV7-3	TRBJ2-1	few	NA	TGTGCCAGCAGCCTGGGAAGTACCGGGGGAAATGAGCAGTTCTTC	CASSLGSTGGNEQFF
TRBV25-1	TRBJ1-6	NA	NA	TGTGCCAGAATAAAACGCCTCCACCTCTATAATTCACCCCTCCACTTT	CARIKRLHLYNSPLHF
TRBV7-8	TRBJ1-1	once	NA	TGTGCCAGCAGCTTAGGGGTCCAAAACACTGAAGCTTTCTTT	CASSLGVQNTEAFF
TRBV5-1	TRBJ2-2	NA	NA	TGCGCCAGCAGCTTGATGGGCGACAATACTTACCTCGACGGGGAGCTGTTTTTT	CASSLMGDNTYLDGELFF
TRBV6-6	TRBJ2-5	NA	NA	TGTGCCATCTCGGCGGCCTACCAAGAGACCCAGTACTTC	CAISAAYQETQYF
TRBV2	TRBJ1-5	few	TRBD1	TGTGCCAGCAGCGAAATACAGGGGGTGGGGCAGCCCCAGCATTTT	CASSEIQGVGQPQHF
TRBV28	TRBJ2-2	few	NA	TGTGCCAGCAGTTGGGGGAACACCGGGGAGCTGTTTTTT	CASSWGNTGELFF
TRBV5-6	TRBJ1-2	NA	NA	TGTGCCAGCAGCTTGGAGTCGGAGGGCTCGGGCTATGGCTACACCTTC	CASSLESEGSGYGYTF
TRBV5-1	TRBJ1-6	NA	TRBD1	TGCGCCAGCAGCTTCGGACAGGGGGCTCGTAATTCACCCCTCCACTTT	CASSFGQGARNSPLHF
TRBV21-1	TRBJ2-4	NA	NA	TGTGCCAGCAGCAAAGGAGAGGCTCAAGCCAAAAACATTCAGTACTTC	CASSKGEAQAKNIQYF
TRBV6-1	TRBJ1-4	NA	NA	TGTGCCAGCAGTGATCTGGCCTTGACAGGTGAAAAACTGTTTTTT	CASSDLALTGEKLFF
TRBV7-2	TRBJ2-3	NA	TRBD2	TGTGCCAGCAGCTCTGGACTAGCGGGGAGTGTAGATACGCAGTATTTT	CASSSGLAGSVDTQYF
TRBV19	TRBJ1-4	NA	NA	TGTGCCAGTAGTCTCGGGGGGGCAAATAATGAAAAACTGTTTTTT	CASSLGGANNEKLFF
TRBV4-3	TRBJ1-1	NA	TRBD1	TGCGCCAGCAGCCAATTTAAAAGGGTCCCGACAGGGTTAATTTATGATGGCACTGAAGCTTTCTTT	CASSQFKRVPTGLIYDGTEAFF
TRBV30	TRBJ1-4	NA	NA	TGTGCCTGGAGTGATTCCGGACTCGCGGCCGAAAAACTGTTTTTT	CAWSDSGLAAEKLFF
TRBV25-1	TRBJ2-4	NA	NA	TGTGTCAGCAGTGAACCTGGCGGCGGGGTGGTGGACATTCAGTACTTC	CVSSEPGGGVVDIQYF
TRBV10-2	TRBJ2-7	NA	TRBD1	TGCGCCAGCATCGGACAGGCGCGGCAGTACTTC	CASIGQARQYF
TRBV30	TRBJ1-2	NA	NA	TGTGCCTGGAGTGTCTATGTAGGCTACACCTTC	CAWSVYVGYTF
TRBV2	TRBJ1-6	NA	NA	TGTGCCAGCGGTGGAGGGGGGCTCTCCTATAATTCACCCCTCCACTTT	CASGGGGLSYNSPLHF
TRBV7-9	TRBJ1-1	NA	NA	TGTGCCAGCAGCGTAGGGTCTTTATCCATGAACACTGAAGCTTTCTTT	CASSVGSLSMNTEAFF
TRBV9	TRBJ1-2	NA	NA	TGTGCCAGCAGCGTCGGGATCACCTATGGCTACACCTTC	CASSVGITYGYTF
TRBV5-6	TRBJ2-5	once	NA	TGTGCCAGCAGCTTGTTTGATGGACCCTCCCTAGAGACCCAGTACTTC	CASSLFDGPSLETQYF
TRBV6-5	TRBJ1-1	NA	TRBD1	TGTGCCAGCAGTTCTGGTAAGGGGGCCTGGAACACTGAAGCTTTCTTT	CASSSGKGAWNTEAFF
TRBV4-3	TRBJ2-7	NA	TRBD2	TGCGCCAGCAGCCAAGGCCGGGAGGACGAGCAGTACTTC	CASSQGREDEQYF
TRBV7-2	TRBJ1-3	few	NA	TGTGCCAGCAGCTTGCAGGACAGAAGACCTTCTGGAAACACCATATATTTT	CASSLQDRRPSGNTIYF
TRBV28	TRBJ2-7	NA	NA	TGTGCCAGCAGTTCCCCGGGGGGCGAGCCCTACGAGCAGTACTTC	CASSSPGGEPYEQYF
TRBV30	TRBJ2-7	NA	NA	TGTGCCTGGAGTAGGGGGCGGACTAGCCCAGGGCAGTACTTC	CAWSRGRTSPGQYF
TRBV5-4	TRBJ2-1	NA	NA	TGTGCCAGCAGCCCGCAGTTTTATGCTGAGCAGTTCTTC	CASSPQFYAEQFF
TRBV4-1	TRBJ2-7	NA	TRBD2	TGCGCCAGCAGCCAAGATCCGGGGGGGACCTACGAGCAGTACTTC	CASSQDPGGTYEQYF
TRBV7-9	TRBJ2-3	NA	NA	TGTGCCAGCAGCTCCCAGGGTGCAGATACGCAGTATTTT	CASSSQGADTQYF
TRBV7-9	TRBJ1-6	NA	NA	TGTGCCAGCAGCTACACGTCGCTCGGACATAATTCACCCCTCCACTTT	CASSYTSLGHNSPLHF
TRBV7-6	TRBJ2-5	NA	TRBD2	TGTGCCAGCAGCTTAGAAGGCGGGAGACAAGAGACCCAGTACTTC	CASSLEGGRQETQYF
TRBV19	TRBJ1-1	NA	NA	TGTGCCAGTAGTACGGGGGAATGGAACACTGAAGCTTTCTTT	CASSTGEWNTEAFF
TRBV5-6	TRBJ2-7	NA	TRBD2	TGTGCCAGCAGACTCGCGGGACTAGCCTACGAGCAGTACTTC	CASRLAGLAYEQYF
TRBV28	TRBJ2-3	NA	TRBD1	TGTGCCAGCAATCCGGGACAGCGTCTCACAGATACGCAGTATTTT	CASNPGQRLTDTQYF
TRBV4-2	TRBJ2-6	NA	NA	TGTGCCAGCAGCCAAGTCGGGGTTGATGGGGCCAACGTCCTGACTTTC	CASSQVGVDGANVLTF
TRBV5-6	TRBJ2-7	NA	TRBD1	TGTGCCAGCAGCCGGTACAGGGGGTACGAGCAGTACTTC	CASSRYRGYEQYF
TRBV6-4	TRBJ1-6	NA	TRBD1	TGTGCCAGCAGTGATCAACAGGGGAATAATTCACCCCTCCACTTT	CASSDQQGNNSPLHF
TRBV5-1	TRBJ2-3	once	TRBD2	TGCGCCAGCAGACCCGGGGGGACTAAAGATACGCAGTATTTT	CASRPGGTKDTQYF
TRBV18	TRBJ1-4	NA	TRBD1	TGTGCCAGCTCACCTAAGGGACAGATGACTAATGAAAAACTGTTTTTT	CASSPKGQMTNEKLFF
TRBV18	TRBJ2-2	NA	NA	TGTGCCAGCTCACCAGACGGGAACACCGGGGAGCTGTTTTTT	CASSPDGNTGELFF
TRBV7-2	TRBJ2-4	once	NA	TGTGCCAGCAGCTTAGCGCGAAAAAACATTCAGTACTTC	CASSLARKNIQYF
TRBV28	TRBJ1-1	NA	NA	TGTGCCAGCACCGTAGGAGGGGGCACTGAAGCTTTCTTT	CASTVGGGTEAFF
TRBV5-1	TRBJ2-4	NA	NA	TGCGCCAGCAGCTTGACCTTACAGGGGAGGGGGGCCAAAAACATTCAGTACTTC	CASSLTLQGRGAKNIQYF
TRBV26	TRBJ1-4	NA	NA	TGTGCCAGCAGTTCATCTCCGGGAGGACTTGCAACTAATGAAAAACTGTTTTTT	CASSSSPGGLATNEKLFF
TRBV7-8	TRBJ2-7	NA	NA	TGTGCCAGCAGCAACCGGGTAGCGGTGTACGAGCAGTACTTC	CASSNRVAVYEQYF
TRBV30	TRBJ1-6	NA	TRBD1	TGTGCCCCCCGATGCAGGACAGGGGAATCCCAACCCCTCCACTTT	CAPRCRTGESQPLHF
TRBV5-5	TRBJ2-1	NA	NA	TGTGCCAGCAGCTGGGATCTTGGGTCCTACAATGAGCAGTTCTTC	CASSWDLGSYNEQFF
TRBV6-5	TRBJ2-7	NA	NA	TGTGCCAGCAGTTACTCGGCAAGCTCCTACGAGCAGTACTTC	CASSYSASSYEQYF
TRBV30	TRBJ1-4	few	NA	TGTGCCTGGAGCTCCCTAGGGGCGGCTAATGAAAAACTGTTTTTT	CAWSSLGAANEKLFF
TRBV4-3	TRBJ1-2	NA	NA	TGCGCCAGCAGCCAAGATGGGGGGGGAAACTATGGCTACACCTTC	CASSQDGGGNYGYTF